Reported below is one T cell receptor (beta chain). The antigen is unknown. The sample comes from a study of T cell responses to AZD1222 COVID-19 vaccine. Whole-study findings and limits: Donors, mostly white British, included more females; clonal diversity was possibly underestimated.

Generated by immunoSEQ multiplex PCR, the TCRdb table keeps only in-frame clones and is missing some. Found here are approximately 150,000 clones, 85% to 90% of them singletons; the top ten hold 1.6%. The germline V gene encodes CDR1 SGHTA and CDR2 FQGNSA. Trimming removed 4 bases at V and 1 base at J, with 13 bases between. The CDR3 totals 16 residues. This specimen consisted of peripheral blood, obtained on day 0 of AZD1222 vaccination. This sequence was found in an adult in good health. V gene TRBV7-2 combines with J gene TRBJ1-4; weak D call: TRBD1 (5 bases). The CDR3 sequence: CASSSPGEGTNEKLFF. In DNA, the CDR3 is TGTGCCAGCAGCTCGCCGGGGGAGGGAACTAATGAAAAACTGTTTTTT.